The 3 T cell receptor beta chains presented below share a single source sample, sequenced in a study of OX40 agonist ivuxolimab in advanced cancers. The library was produced with the immunoSEQ multiplex PCR assay. The clones in this table, taken by TCRdb from immuneACCESS, are in-frame only. Not every clone is retained; where verified, under half of the shortfall comes from an unresolved V gene, and the cause of the rest is unknown. The sample includes more than 25,000 clones, with around 85% observed a single time. The leading ten clones occupy less than 30% of the sample. The sample consisted of CD4+ or CD8+ T cells sorted from blood, taken in a trial of the OX40 agonist ivuxolimab. Receptor source: an adult with an advanced solid tumor such as melanoma, head and neck, liver or kidney cancer.

The chain uses TRBV1 and TRBJ2-5. TRBV1 is a known pseudogene. The CDR3 covers 16 residues. The CDR3 DNA is TGCACCAGCAGCCAAGCCTTTATGGGACCGCAAGAGACCCAGTACTTC. Residues: CTSSQAFMGPQETQYF.

The chain uses TRBV6-1 and TRBJ2-1; TRBD2 agrees at 10 bases. V was pared by 6 bases and J by 8 bases, with 10 bases of the junction left unmatched. CDR3 size: 15 residues. CDR1 MNHNS and CDR2 SASEGT come from the germline V gene. The chain's CDR3 is CASRMELAGIYEQFF. Here the CDR3 DNA reads TGTGCCAGCAGGATGGAACTAGCGGGAATCTATGAGCAGTTCTTC.

This clone was picked up one time. This chain joins TRBV6-1 and TRBJ1-1; D call uncertain. The V gene lost 3 bases and the J gene lost 1 base, with 9 bases spanning the gap. The germline gives CDR1 MNHNS, CDR2 SASEGT. The CDR3 spans 14 residues. DNA of the CDR3: TGTGCCAGCAGTGAGAGGTGGGGGAACACTGAAGCTTTCTTT. The encoded protein is CASSERWGNTEAFF.